Presented here are 29 T cell receptor beta chains from one specimen sequenced in a study of OX40 agonist ivuxolimab in advanced cancers. TCRdb keeps only in-frame clones here, not all; method: immunoSEQ multiplex PCR. The profile shows 60,000 or so clones, 75% to 90% of them singletons. This sample comprised CD4+ or CD8+ T cells sorted from blood, obtained in a trial of the OX40 agonist ivuxolimab. The origin of the receptors is an adult with an advanced solid tumor such as melanoma, head and neck, liver or kidney cancer.

CDR3 in DNA: TGTGCCTGGAGTGTGGGGGGCCCCTACGAGCAGTACTTC. Translation gives CAWSVGGPYEQYF. The rearrangement uses TRBV30 and TRBJ2-7; D tentatively reads TRBD1 or TRBD2 (6 bases each). Germline loops: CDR1 GTSNPN, CDR2 SVGIG (reference sequence). The CDR3 has 13 amino acids. V lost 0 bases to trimming and J lost 2 bases, with 8 bases between them. Full variable domain (rest looked up from reference TRBV30 and TRBJ2-7): SQTIHQWPATLVQPVGSPLSLECTVEGTSNPNLYWYRQAAGRGLQLLFYSVGIGQISSEVPQNLSASRPQDRQFILSSKKLLLSDSGFYLCAWSVGGPYEQYFGPGTRLTVT.

The rearrangement links TRBV9 to TRBJ2-7, with 10 bases matching TRBD1. This CDR3 is 14 amino acids long. From germline, CDR1 is SGDLS and CDR2 YYNGEE. The V segment lost 4 bases and the J segment 2 bases; nucleotides outside the gene matches: 3. The CDR3 sequence: CASSSGQGAYEQYF. In nucleotides, the CDR3 is TGTGCCAGCAGCTCTGGACAGGGGGCCTACGAGCAGTACTTC.

Here the CDR3 reads CASRDRVLQETQYF. The CDR3 nucleotides read TGTGCCAGCCGGGACAGAGTCTTGCAAGAGACCCAGTACTTC. V is TRBV6-5 and J is TRBJ2-5; 7 bases fit TRBD1. V dropped 8 bases and J dropped 2; count of bases not matched to a gene: 8. Germline CDR1 is MNHEY and CDR2 is SVGAGI. The CDR3 length is 14 residues.

V usage is TRBV7-9 and J usage is TRBJ2-3; 7 bases map to TRBD2. CDR1 and CDR2 (germline): SEHNR, FQNEAQ (reference sequence). The CDR3 covers 18 residues. Trimming at V came to 1 base and at J to 0 bases, leaving 10 bases not matched to a gene. CDR3 sequence reads: CASSLVVGLGTSTDTQYF. CDR3 sequence (DNA): TGTGCCAGCAGCTTAGTTGTAGGACTAGGAACGAGCACAGATACGCAGTATTTT.

The CDR3 coding sequence is TGCGCCAGCAGCTTGGTTGGGGCCAACGTCCTGACTTTC. Encoded protein: CASSLVGANVLTF. The chain has TRBV5-1 and TRBJ2-6; D is unclear. V dropped 0 bases and J dropped 3 bases, with 1 base sitting between them. The germline CDR1 and CDR2 sequences are SGHRS and YFSETQ. The CDR3 has 13 amino acids.

The rearrangement uses TRBV7-9 and TRBJ1-5; D remains ambiguous. V lost 2 bases and J lost 5, with 7 bases in between. The germline V gene has CDR1 SEHNR and CDR2 FQNEAQ (reference sequence). The CDR3 contains 13 residues. The CDR3, as DNA: TGTGCCAGCAGCTTAAGGGTTGATCAGCCCCAGCATTTT. Its protein product is CASSLRVDQPQHF. The whole variable domain, filled in from reference TRBV7-9 and TRBJ1-5, reads DTGVSQNPRHKITKRGQNVTFRCDPISEHNRLYWYRQTLGQGPEFLTYFQNEAQLEKSRLLSDRFSAERPKGSFSTLEIQRTEQGDSAMYLCASSLRVDQPQHFGDGTRLSIL.

The chain links TRBV5-1 to TRBJ1-4; D unclear. The CDR3 sequence is 17 residues long. The V gene's germline CDR1 is SGHRS and CDR2 YFSETQ. V lost 4 bases, J lost 8 bases, and 24 bases lay in between. The CDR3 loop is CASSPSGQWELGEKLFF. DNA of the CDR3: TGCGCCAGCAGCCCCTCAGGTCAGTGGGAACTTGGAGAAAAACTGTTTTTT.

V is TRBV19 and J is TRBJ2-7; 9 bases match TRBD2. The CDR3 is made up of 15 amino acids. V shed 5 bases, J shed 2 bases, and the junction held 7 bases outside the gene matches. Germline V CDR1 and CDR2: LNHDA, SQIVND (reference sequence). The CDR3 DNA is TGTGCCAGTAGTTTCCTACTAGCGGGCCCCTACGAGCAGTACTTC. Encoded protein: CASSFLLAGPYEQYF.

The chain has TRBV6-5 and TRBJ1-1; D remains unclear. V was pared by 5 bases and J by 0 bases, with 7 bases between. Germline assignment: CDR1 MNHEY and CDR2 SVGAGI. The CDR3 spans 13 residues. The CDR3 nucleotides are TGTGCCAGCAGTGTCGTTCTGAACACTGAAGCTTTCTTT. This translates into CASSVVLNTEAFF.

The chain couples TRBV5-1 to TRBJ1-4, with unresolved D. This CDR3 region has 13 residues. V gave up 4 bases and J gave up 6 bases, with 10 bases separating them. Germline values: CDR1 SGHRS, CDR2 YFSETQ. The CDR3 spells CASSPGPDEKLFF. CDR3 sequence (DNA): TGCGCCAGCAGCCCAGGACCGGATGAAAAACTGTTTTTT. Full variable domain (outside the CDR3, taken from reference TRBV5-1 and TRBJ1-4): KAGVTQTPRYLIKTRGQQVTLSCSPISGHRSVSWYQQTPGQGLQFLFEYFSETQRNKGNFPGRFSGRQFSNSRSEMNVSTLELGDSALYLCASSPGPDEKLFFGSGTQLSVL.

The genes are TRBV4-1 and TRBJ2-1; D is perhaps TRBD2 (5 bases). CDR1 and CDR2 (germline): MGHRA, YSYEKL. The CDR3 sequence is 16 residues long. V lost 0 bases and J lost 1, with 10 bases in between. The CDR3 loop reads CASSQEWRASYNEQFF. The CDR3 DNA sequence: TGCGCCAGCAGCCAAGAATGGCGGGCGTCCTACAATGAGCAGTTCTTC.

The CDR3 DNA sequence: TGTGCCAGCTCCCCGGAAGAGACCCAGTACTTC. As protein: CASSPEETQYF. The chain combines TRBV18 with TRBJ2-5, with D unclear. V gave up 6 bases and J gave up 3 bases, with 5 bases separating them. Germline loops: CDR1 KGHSH, CDR2 LQKENI. This CDR3 spans 11 amino acids.

The rearrangement joins TRBV18 to TRBJ1-6; D not resolved. Germline values: CDR1 KGHSH, CDR2 LQKENI. V lost 4 bases and J lost 8, with 15 bases in between. The CDR3 consists of 15 residues. CDR3 sequence reads: CASSQRIDGDSPLHF. DNA for the CDR3: TGTGCCAGCTCACAACGTATCGACGGAGATTCACCCCTCCACTTT.

The chain has TRBV5-6 and TRBJ1-6, with 8 bases aligning to TRBD1. With 4 bases clipped from V and 4 bases from J, the junction kept 7 bases outside the gene matches. Germline CDR1 is SGHDT and CDR2 is YYEEEE. The CDR3 runs 16 residues. The CDR3 nucleotides are TGTGCCAGCAGCCCGGGGACAGGACAATATAATTCACCCCTCCACTTT. Protein sequence: CASSPGTGQYNSPLHF.

J is TRBJ2-5 and V is TRBV28; possibly TRBD1 for D (6 bases). Germline V gene lookup returns CDR1 MDHEN and CDR2 SYDVKM. The CDR3 is made up of 15 amino acids. V lost 6 bases and J lost 2, with 16 bases in between. CDR3 nucleotide sequence: TGTGCCAGCAGAGGAGGTGGGACACGACAAGAGACCCAGTACTTC. It encodes CASRGGGTRQETQYF.

V usage is TRBV4-1 and J usage is TRBJ2-2; no reliable D call. The length of the CDR3 is 16 residues. Germline CDR1 and CDR2: MGHRA and YSYEKL. Trimming shortened V by 0 bases and J by 7 bases, and 15 bases separated the two germline ends. The DNA for the CDR3 is TGCGCCAGCAGCCAAGAGGCACGGCTTCAAGTCGGGGAGCTGTTTTTT. Its translation is CASSQEARLQVGELFF.

The chain has TRBV28 and TRBJ1-4; no definite D call. V lost 3 bases to trimming and J lost 5 bases, with 13 bases between them. The CDR3 spans 15 residues. Germline V gives CDR1 MDHEN, CDR2 SYDVKM. The CDR3 region is CASSFSGSSNEKLFF. CDR3 DNA sequence: TGTGCCAGCAGTTTTTCTGGCAGCTCGAATGAAAAACTGTTTTTT.

V and J are TRBV11-2 and TRBJ2-2; D ambiguous. The CDR3 has 15 amino acids. V gave up 5 bases and J gave up 3 bases, with 13 bases separating them. In germline, CDR1 is SGHAT, CDR2 FQNNGV. CDR3 in amino acids: CASSPRPQYTGELFF. The CDR3 DNA reads as TGTGCCAGCAGCCCCAGACCACAGTACACCGGGGAGCTGTTTTTT.

V and J are TRBV7-2 and TRBJ1-2; D may be TRBD1 (6 bases). The CDR3 loop spans 14 amino acids. The V gene lost 2 bases and the J gene lost 8 bases, with 15 bases spanning the gap. CDR1 is SGHTA, CDR2 FQGNSA, per germline. The CDR3 is CASSLIGGGTGYTF. The CDR3 DNA reads TGTGCCAGCAGCTTAATCGGTGGGGGCACGGGCTACACCTTC.

This clone has more than one count but fewer than ten. CDR3 bases: TGTGCCAGTAGTATAGATAGGAGAAGGGCCGGGGAGCTGTTTTTT. This translates into CASSIDRRRAGELFF. The chain couples TRBV19 to TRBJ2-2; no clear D gene. CDR3 size: 15 residues. V dropped 0 bases and J dropped 6 bases, with 11 bases sitting between them. Germline values: CDR1 LNHDA, CDR2 SQIVND (reference sequence).

V gene TRBV11-2 combines with J gene TRBJ1-4, with D perhaps TRBD1 (5 bases). The V and J ends lost 5 bases and 7 bases respectively, with 14 bases between them. The CDR3 is 14 amino acids. Germline CDR1 SGHAT, CDR2 FQNNGV. The CDR3 DNA sequence: TGTGCCAGCAGCCCCAGGCAGGGAGGTGAAAAACTGTTTTTT. This sequence encodes CASSPRQGGEKLFF.

V is TRBV7-8 and J is TRBJ2-1; a possible D gene is TRBD1 (5 bases). CDR1 SGHVS and CDR2 FQNEAQ come from the germline V gene. The CDR3 totals 14 residues. V shed 2 bases and J shed 4 bases, with 9 bases lying between them. The CDR3 loop reads CASSLSDRYNEQFF. CDR3 DNA: TGTGCCAGCAGCTTAAGTGACAGATACAATGAGCAGTTCTTC.

This clone was observed a handful of times. In DNA, the CDR3 is TGTGCCAGCAGCACCACCAGCTCTGGAAACACCATATATTTT. Encoded protein: CASSTTSSGNTIYF. The chain recombines TRBV5-4 with TRBJ1-3, with unresolved D. V shed 4 bases and J shed 0 bases, with 8 bases lying between them. The CDR3 is 14 amino acids. Germline V gene data show CDR1 as SGHNT and CDR2 as YYREEE (reference sequence).

The rearrangement joins TRBV18 to TRBJ1-5; TRBD1 is a possible D gene (6 bases). Trimming cost V 2 bases and J 7 bases, with 12 bases left between them. The CDR3 has 14 amino acids. Germline V gene sequence: CDR1 KGHSH, CDR2 LQKENI. CDR3 nucleotides: TGTGCCAGCTCACCATCGGACAGTGCCCAGCCCCAGCATTTT. Its protein is CASSPSDSAQPQHF.

V usage is TRBV10-2 and J usage is TRBJ2-5, with TRBD1 as a possible D gene (6 bases). Germline V gene data show CDR1 as WSHSY and CDR2 as SAAADI. Deletions cut 3 bases from V and 1 base from J, with 12 bases between. This CDR3 comprises 15 residues. The CDR3 region is CASSDIPTGQETQYF. The CDR3 DNA reads TGCGCCAGCAGTGATATACCGACAGGCCAAGAGACCCAGTACTTC.

The gene calls are TRBV30 and TRBJ2-7; D remains ambiguous. Trimming stripped 3 bases from V and 4 bases from J, with 13 bases between. This CDR3 region has 13 residues. Germline V gives CDR1 GTSNPN, CDR2 SVGIG (reference sequence). The CDR3 is CAWSADQAYEQYF. The CDR3 DNA reads TGTGCCTGGAGCGCGGACCAGGCTTACGAGCAGTACTTC.

The chain is built from TRBV30 and TRBJ2-5, with 8 bases that match TRBD1. The J call is doubtful: the DNA matches TRBJ2-7 better. This CDR3 is 16 amino acids long. Germline CDR1 and CDR2: GTSNPN and SVGIG (reference sequence). In nucleotides, the CDR3 is TGTGCCTGGAGAGCCAGGGGGCGCGGTGGGTCCTACGAGCAGTACTTC. Protein sequence: CAWRARGRGGSYEQYF.

In the case of this clone: Sequence at one end of the junction differs from germline and may be a read error. J is TRBJ2-4 and V is TRBV7-9, with D maybe TRBD2 (6 bases). Germline assignment: CDR1 SEHNR and CDR2 FQNEAQ (reference sequence). The CDR3 totals 11 residues. CDR3 residues: CASSSRDSMFF. The CDR3 bases are TGTGCCAGCAGCTCCCGGGACTCTATGTTCTTC.

The chain has TRBV5-1 and TRBJ2-7, with no clear D. The CDR3 sequence is 13 residues long. Trimming removed 4 bases at V and 2 bases at J, with 10 bases between. Per the germline V gene, CDR1 is SGHRS and CDR2 is YFSETQ. The CDR3 spells CASSRTVTYEQYF. As DNA, the CDR3 is TGCGCCAGCAGCAGGACGGTAACCTACGAGCAGTACTTC.